This TCR beta chain derives from a study of T cells after yellow fever vaccination. On the study more broadly: CD3, CD45RA, CCR7 and CD95 staining defined sorted EM, EMRA, CM and Tscm cells. Those fractions that held only low numbers of cells were prepared using the SMART-Seq v4 Ultra Low Input RNA kit. Overall study results and limits: Clonotype sharing between CD4 and CD8 compartments was small.

UMIs and a universal primer site were added when TCR cDNA was made by 5'RACE template switching. TCRdb redid the calling of the 5' RACE reads with MiXCR, one entry per CDR3 protein. The table lists about 50,000 distinct CDR3 sequences, approximately 6% of them singletons, with about a third in the top ten. Sequencing used PBMCs, either bulk or a sorted T-cell subset (CD4+, CD8+, memory, or dextramer-sorted; not recorded which), obtained on the day of the yellow fever booster vaccination. This sequence originates from a young man who received the YFV17D yellow fever vaccine.

The CDR3, as DNA: TGTGCCACCAGTGATGCTAATGGGGGGCTGGGCAATGAGCAGTTCTTC. Protein: CATSDANGGLGNEQFF. This sequence joins TRBV24-1 and TRBJ2-1, with D perhaps being TRBD1 or TRBD2 (6 bases each). CDR1 is KGHDR, CDR2 SFDVKD, per germline. Trimming left V 3 bases short and J 6 bases short, with 17 bases between. There are 16 residues in the CDR3.